This TCR beta chain was sequenced during a study of shared clonotypes between healthy human individuals. Study-wide findings and caveats: The four-donor shared clonotypes exceeded non-shared clonotypes in generation probability, with non-shared ones scoring lower.

In regard to this clone: The antigen remains undetermined.

TCRdb's table, derived via immunoSEQ multiplex PCR, lists solely in-frame clones and lacks some. The sample has about 2.2 million clones; about 93% are singletons. Positive CCR7 selection of CD45RO-negative cells yielded the naive CD8 cells, and terminally differentiated effector memory CD45RA+ cells were excluded. Nashville, Tennessee was home to all donors, who were Caucasian adults. This clonotype was obtained from a man between 18 and 29 years old in good health. Some clones in this sample may be carry-over from other donors' samples. The sequencing input was naive CD8+ T cells from PBMCs.

CDR3 nucleotides: TGTGCCAGCAGTTTATCTGGGCCCACCCCTTCCTACAATGAGCAGTTCTTC. This gives the protein CASSLSGPTPSYNEQFF. The chain is built from TRBV27 and TRBJ2-1, with unresolved D. The V gene lost 0 bases and the J gene lost 1 base, with 13 bases spanning the gap. The germline CDR1 and CDR2 sequences are MNHEY and SMNVEV (reference sequence). The CDR3 covers 17 residues.